The clone carrying this TCR beta chain was seen a few times. Its matching antigen is unknown. The CDR3 is 15 residues long. J gave up 2 bases and V 2 bases, and 3 bases lay outside the gene matches. CDR1 and CDR2 from the germline V gene are MNHNS and SASEGT. The data were taken from a study of long-term antiretroviral therapy in people with HIV. Study summary: First collections came about a decade before the 2015 immediate-ART recommendation.

General study points: Those clones which expanded before ART made up the dominant part of the repertoire at all time points.

Researchers report immunoSEQ v3.0 was run at survey level. Measured with immunoSEQ multiplex PCR; TCRdb has only the in-frame clones, and not every one. The sample lists more than 20,000 clones; 81% were seen once. The starting material was unsorted PBMCs, obtained 4.4 years after starting antiretroviral therapy. This sequence originates from a man younger than 45 with HIV. This chain joins TRBV6-1 and TRBJ1-3, with 7 nucleotides matching TRBD1. The CDR3 DNA is TGTGCCAGCAGTGAATTAGGGGGCACTGGAAACACCATATATTTT. Residues: CASSELGGTGNTIYF.